One and the same sample provided the 7 T cell receptor beta chains below, sequenced in a study of cytomegalovirus exposure and HLA in healthy donors. In the PCR, 60 Vbeta and 13 Jbeta primers were used. Here immunoSEQ multiplex PCR was the method, and the copy in TCRdb shows in-frame clones only, minus some. Of about 150,000 clones in the sample, roughly three quarters were seen once. Material: PBMCs. The receptors were gathered from a woman between 40 and 55 years old in good health and CMV-seronegative.

This chain joins TRBV29-1 and TRBJ1-1; 9 nucleotides line up with TRBD1. The length of the CDR3 is 16 residues. Unmatched junction bases numbered 13, after V lost 7 bases and J lost 1 base. CDR1 is SQVTM and CDR2 is ANQGSEA in the germline V gene. The CDR3 loop is CSARGPGTGRNTEAFF. The CDR3, as DNA: TGCAGCGCCAGAGGTCCCGGGACAGGGAGGAACACTGAAGCTTTCTTT.

This clone has a handful of counts. V is TRBV6-6 and J is TRBJ1-3, with 7 positions matching TRBD1. With V trimmed by 4 bases and J by 2 bases, 5 bases remained unmatched. The CDR3 runs 15 residues. CDR1 and CDR2 from the germline V gene are MNHNY and SVGAGI (reference sequence). The CDR3 spells CASSSRQGPGNTIYF. The CDR3 nucleotides read TGTGCCAGCAGTTCCAGACAGGGCCCTGGAAACACCATATATTTT.

About this clone: Other DNA sequences of this sample code for an identical CDR3. The chain couples TRBV29-1 to TRBJ1-5, with TRBD1 matching over 11 bases. Losses at the gene ends were 6 bases for V and 6 bases for J; bases not matched to a gene: 4. The CDR3 extends over 13 amino acids. Germline CDR1 is SQVTM and CDR2 is ANQGSEA. The CDR3 loop reads CSVPGTGGQPQHF. For the CDR3, the DNA is TGCAGCGTCCCCGGGACAGGGGGTCAGCCCCAGCATTTT.

This clone was detected a few times. This chain uses TRBV5-5 with TRBJ1-3; possibly TRBD1 for D (6 bases). Deletions cut 4 bases from V and 2 bases from J, with 13 bases between. The CDR3 is 15 amino acids. From germline, CDR1 is SGHKS and CDR2 YYEKEE (reference sequence). The CDR3 DNA follows: TGTGCCAGCAGCGAACAGGGAAGAGCTGGAAACACCATATATTTT. Its translation is CASSEQGRAGNTIYF.

This clone showed up just a few times. The chain recombines TRBV29-1 with TRBJ2-2; 16 bases align to TRBD2. This CDR3 spans 20 amino acids. Germline assignment: CDR1 SQVTM and CDR2 ANQGSEA. The V gene end was trimmed by 4 bases and the J gene end by 3 bases; junction bases not matched to a gene: 14. The CDR3 is CSVVGPGLAGGPFDTGELFF. As DNA, the CDR3 is TGCAGCGTTGTAGGGCCGGGACTAGCGGGGGGGCCTTTTGACACCGGGGAGCTGTTTTTT.

V is TRBV15 and J is TRBJ2-1; 13 positions match TRBD2. Trimming at V came to 5 bases and at J to 9 bases, leaving 10 bases not matched to a gene. Germline loops: CDR1 LNHNV, CDR2 YYDKDF (reference sequence). The CDR3 covers 16 residues. The CDR3 DNA reads TGTGCCACCAGCGGCACAGGGACTAGCGGGGTCCTTGAGCAGTTCTTC. Translated, it gives CATSGTGTSGVLEQFF.

This clone was seen only once. This chain links TRBV7-3 with TRBJ1-5; no clear D. CDR3 length: 14 residues. Trimming removed 11 bases from V and 2 bases from J, with 16 bases in between. CDR1 SGHTA and CDR2 FQGTGA come from the germline V gene. The CDR3 region is CAGDTPDGNQPQHF. CDR3 nucleotides: TGTGCCGGCGACACGCCAGACGGCAATCAGCCCCAGCATTTT.